This entry features one TCR beta chain sequence. The entry originates in a study of blood T cell repertoires in COVID-19. Turning to the study itself: COVID-19 samples collected from the United States, Italy and Spain covered acute and convalescent phases. The analysed material was cDNA or gDNA that came from T cells, B-cell-depleted T cells, or PBMCs.

Per the authors' pipeline: Estimated nucleated cell counts came from reference gene primer amplification. Sequenced by immunoSEQ multiplex PCR; TCRdb stores in-frame clones only, minus some. That table gives V, J and clone size, and the DNA gave D and trimming. The data hold about 210,000 clones, with approximately 90% observed a single time. The sequence derives from a man aged 25-45 years with acute or convalescent COVID-19. The sample was peripheral blood.

CDR3 nucleotides: TGTGCCATCAGTGGAAGGGACAGACAATACGAGCAGTACTTC. Translation gives CAISGRDRQYEQYF. The rearrangement links TRBV10-3 to TRBJ2-7; the match to TRBD1 covers 7 bases. The junction had 7 bases not matched to a gene; V was cut back by 4 bases and J by 4 bases. Per germline, CDR1 ENHRY and CDR2 SYGVKD. The CDR3 loop spans 14 amino acids.